The T cell receptor beta chain under discussion was sequenced for a study of beta chain features in type 1 diabetes. Study conclusions and caveats: Highly expressing activated T cells could be over-counted with a cDNA template. Researchers reported that naive, central memory and Treg TCRB repertoires appeared more similar in patients than in healthy donors. For Type 1 diabetes patients, all four CD4+ subsets carried TCRB CDR3s that were moderately but significantly shorter.

Regarding this clone: Its antigen is not identified.

TCRB transcripts that were expressed got sequenced, as all of the isolated RNA had been reverse transcribed. Data came from immunoSEQ multiplex PCR; TCRdb stores just in-frame clones and leaves some out. This table has roughly 500,000 clones, approximately 28% appearing once. The CDR3 totals 13 residues. CDR1 is SGHRS and CDR2 is YFSETQ in the germline V gene. V shed 4 bases and J shed 5 bases, with 12 bases lying between them. Sample: naive CD4+ T cells from blood. The chain carries TRBV5-1 and TRBJ2-5; D gene uncertain. This receptor was obtained from a man between 18 and 29 years old in good health. CDR3 protein: CASSLILGETQYF. CDR3 sequence (DNA): TGCGCCAGCAGCCTGATCCTCGGGGAGACCCAGTACTTC.